This T cell receptor beta chain appears in the sequencing data of a study of T cell changes during pregnancy in multiple sclerosis. CDR1 SEHNR and CDR2 FQNEAQ come from the germline V gene (reference sequence). V was cut by 1 base and J by 5 bases, with 8 bases left in between. This CDR3 is built from 13 residues. There are a few counts of this clone. Profiled with immunoSEQ multiplex PCR; TCRdb holds only in-frame clones, not every one. The sample lists fewer than 50,000 clones; roughly 90% were seen once. The material sequenced was peripheral blood, taken in the second trimester of pregnancy. This chain joins TRBV7-9 and TRBJ1-1; weak D call: TRBD1 (6 bases). The clonotype originates from a female donor in good health, enrolled as a control in a pregnancy study. The CDR3 region is CASSLEGGTEAFF. As DNA, the CDR3 is TGTGCCAGCAGCTTAGAGGGGGGGACTGAAGCTTTCTTT. Full variable domain (rest looked up from reference TRBV7-9 and TRBJ1-1): DTGVSQNPRHKITKRGQNVTFRCDPISEHNRLYWYRQTLGQGPEFLTYFQNEAQLEKSRLLSDRFSAERPKGSFSTLEIQRTEQGDSAMYLCASSLEGGTEAFFGQGTRLTVV.